Following are 26 T cell receptor beta chains from one sample sequenced in a study of identical twins. TCRdb independently ran MiXCR on the 5' RACE reads; one entry per CDR3 protein. The repertoire consists of just under 650,000 distinct CDR3 sequences, with under 8.5% occurring once and the leading ten covering 1.6%. The sample was also reused in another study, on yellow fever vaccine responses in identical twins.

Sequenced sample: PBMCs. Source of these receptors: a woman younger than 35 in good health.

This clonotype has only a few counts. The V gene is TRBV5-5, the J gene TRBJ2-2; 8 bases are a match to TRBD2. The CDR3 is 16 residues long. V trimming: 0 bases; J trimming: 1 base; junction bases outside the gene matches: 2. Germline V lookup: CDR1 SGHKS, CDR2 YYEKEE (reference sequence). CDR3 loop: CASSLGLAQNTGELFF. CDR3 coding DNA: TGTGCCAGCAGCTTGGGACTAGCGCAGAACACCGGGGAGCTGTTTTTT.

In its sample, this clonotype was seen many times. The V gene is TRBV4-1, the J gene TRBJ1-1, with D maybe TRBD1 (5 bases). CDR1 and CDR2 (germline): MGHRA, YSYEKL. The CDR3 contains 15 residues. The V end lost 1 base, the J end lost 4 bases, and 13 bases lay between the germline ends. DNA of the CDR3: TGCGCCAGCAGCCAAGTATACGGGACCAGCACTGAAGCTTTCTTT. Translation gives CASSQVYGTSTEAFF.

The genes are TRBV6-4 and TRBJ1-2; unclear D gene. The CDR3 runs 13 residues. Trimming cost V 0 bases and J 2 bases, with 4 bases left between them. Germline V CDR1 and CDR2: MRHNA, SNTAGT. The DNA for the CDR3 is TGTGCCAGCAGTGACTCGGACAACTATGGCTACACCTTC. As protein: CASSDSDNYGYTF.

There are many counts of this clonotype. The gene calls are TRBV6-2 or TRBV6-3 and TRBJ2-5, with a tentative D call TRBD1 (5 bases). The CDR3 contains 13 residues. CDR1 and CDR2 from the germline V gene are MNHEY and SVGEGT. Trimming removed 8 bases from V and 6 bases from J, with 16 bases in between. This CDR3 is CASEPGQPQTQYF. In DNA form, the CDR3 reads TGTGCCAGCGAACCAGGGCAGCCACAGACCCAGTACTTC.

J is TRBJ2-7 and V is TRBV11-2; D possibly corresponds to TRBD2 (5 bases). V lost 5 bases to trimming and J lost 3 bases, with 14 bases between them. The germline CDR1 and CDR2 sequences are SGHAT and FQNNGV. The CDR3 totals 14 residues. CDR3 region: CASSPAGTHYEQYV. The CDR3 bases are TGTGCCAGCAGCCCCGCGGGCACACACTACGAGCAGTACGTC.

This clonotype was found a few times. The J gene is TRBJ2-7, the V gene TRBV20-1; 8 nucleotides agree with TRBD1. V shed 3 bases and J 3 bases; nucleotides not matched to a gene: 10. The germline gives CDR1 DFQATT, CDR2 SNEGSKA (reference sequence). The CDR3 length is 15 residues. The chain's CDR3 is CSARNRDRRYYEQYF. CDR3 DNA: TGCAGTGCTAGGAACCGGGACAGGAGATACTACGAGCAGTACTTC.

The chain recombines TRBV20-1 with TRBJ1-5; D is undetermined. V lost 1 base and J lost 0, with 10 bases in between. CDR1 is DFQATT, CDR2 SNEGSKA, per germline (reference sequence). This CDR3 is 15 amino acids long. The CDR3 here is CSARGSRNSNQPQHF. CDR3 DNA: TGCAGTGCTAGAGGATCCAGAAATAGCAATCAGCCCCAGCATTTT.

The genes are TRBV6-1 and TRBJ2-1; TRBD2 aligns across 13 bases. J was trimmed by 9 bases and V by 6 bases; bases with no gene match: 8. The CDR3 spans 15 residues. Germline assignment: CDR1 MNHNS and CDR2 SASEGT. The CDR3 region is CASSTGLAGVSEQFF. CDR3 DNA: TGTGCCAGCAGCACCGGACTAGCGGGAGTTTCTGAGCAGTTCTTC.

The rearrangement uses TRBV29-1 and TRBJ2-7; D may be TRBD1 or TRBD2 (6 bases each). V lost 6 bases and J 6 bases, leaving 18 bases between the germline ends. The germline V gene encodes CDR1 SQVTM and CDR2 ANQGSEA. This CDR3 is 13 amino acids long. CDR3 sequence: CSVIMGGLREQYF. CDR3 in DNA: TGCAGCGTCATAATGGGGGGCTTACGCGAGCAGTACTTC.

As for this clonotype: At one end, the junction sequence differs from germline, possibly due to a read error. The chain uses TRBV7-2 and TRBJ1-2, with D tentatively TRBD1 (5 bases). Germline CDR1 reads SGHTA; CDR2 reads FQGNSA. The CDR3 sequence is 11 residues long. The CDR3 coding sequence is TGTGCCAGCAGCAATACCCGGGGGGGGGTCTTC. Protein product: CASSNTRGGVF.

Only a few counts were recorded for this clonotype. The gene calls are TRBV2 and TRBJ2-7; no reliable D call. Trimming left V 4 bases short and J 2 bases short, with 9 bases between. The CDR3 contains 13 residues. The germline V gene has CDR1 SNHLY and CDR2 FYNNEI. The CDR3 spells CASSGSNTYEQYV. DNA for the CDR3: TGTGCCAGCAGTGGTTCCAATACCTACGAGCAGTACGTC.

This clonotype was observed a handful of times. The chain has TRBV9 and TRBJ2-1; 9 positions agree with TRBD1. The CDR3 has 15 residues. The junction had 6 bases not matched to a gene; V was cut back by 3 bases and J by 5 bases. From germline, CDR1 is SGDLS and CDR2 YYNGEE. CDR3 nucleotide sequence: TGTGCCAGCAGCGATAGGGGGACAGGGCACAATGAGCAGTTCTTC. Protein sequence: CASSDRGTGHNEQFF.

This clonotype was seen a few times. The gene calls are TRBV2 and TRBJ2-7, with a tentative D call TRBD1 (6 bases). CDR3 length: 10 residues. Germline loops: CDR1 SNHLY, CDR2 FYNNEI. Trimming left V 6 bases short and J 6 bases short, with 6 bases between. In DNA, the CDR3 is TGTGCCAGCAGGGGGGCCGAGCAGTACTTC. It encodes CASRGAEQYF.

This clonotype was seen a few times. CDR3 DNA sequence: TGCGCCAGCAGCCCAGCGAGCACGCGGGAGACCCAGTACTTC. Translation: CASSPASTRETQYF. The genes are TRBV4-1 and TRBJ2-5; D remains unclear. V lost 4 bases and J lost 5, with 14 bases in between. In germline, CDR1 is MGHRA, CDR2 YSYEKL. The CDR3 runs 14 residues.

In its sample, this clonotype was seen many times. The chain employs TRBV20-1 and TRBJ1-3, with TRBD1 as a possible D gene (6 bases). This CDR3 has 15 amino acids. The germline V gene encodes CDR1 DFQATT and CDR2 SNEGSKA (reference sequence). Trimming shortened V by 0 bases and J by 2 bases, and 11 bases separated the two germline ends. The CDR3 loop reads CSAREGGRTGNTIYF. The CDR3 coding sequence is TGCAGTGCTAGAGAAGGGGGGAGGACTGGAAACACCATATATTTT.

This clonotype was counted ten times or more. The chain carries TRBV5-4 and TRBJ2-1; 10 nucleotides align to TRBD2. Germline CDR1 reads SGHNT; CDR2 reads YYREEE (reference sequence). This CDR3 is built from 16 residues. V trimming: 0 bases; J trimming: 10 bases; junction bases outside the gene matches: 10. CDR3 sequence (DNA): TGTGCCAGCAGCTTGGAAGCGGGAGGGCGGAAGGGGGAGCAGTTCTTC. Translation: CASSLEAGGRKGEQFF.

This clonotype was recorded a few times. The chain has TRBV4-2 and TRBJ2-3; 8 nucleotides align to TRBD2. The CDR3 is made up of 17 amino acids. Trimming took 0 bases from V and 5 from J; bases not matched to a gene: 10. Germline V gene sequence: CDR1 LGHNA, CDR2 YNFKEQ. The CDR3 region has the DNA TGTGCCAGCAGCCAAGAAATAAGCGGGAGCCCGAAAGATACGCAGTATTTT. Its protein product is CASSQEISGSPKDTQYF.

The V and J genes are TRBV7-2 and TRBJ2-5, with D maybe TRBD2 (5 bases). Trimming pared 5 bases from V and 7 bases from J, leaving 14 bases between. Germline assignment: CDR1 SGHTA and CDR2 FQGNSA. The CDR3 totals 13 residues. CDR3 sequence reads: CASSPLGVVTQYF. The CDR3 DNA follows: TGTGCCAGCAGCCCACTCGGGGTAGTGACCCAGTACTTC.

The chain couples TRBV19 to TRBJ2-7, with D perhaps TRBD2 (6 bases). Trimming left V 2 bases short and J 3 bases short, with 11 bases between. This CDR3 has 14 amino acids. Germline V lookup: CDR1 LNHDA, CDR2 SQIVND (reference sequence). In DNA form, the CDR3 reads TGTGCCAGTAGTATACAGGGAGGCTACTACGAGCAGTACTTC. Translation gives CASSIQGGYYEQYF. The complete variable domain, with remaining parts taken from reference TRBV19 and TRBJ2-7, reads DGGITQSPKYLFRKEGQNVTLSCEQNLNHDAMYWYRQDPGQGLRLIYYSQIVNDFQKGDIAEGYSVSREKKESFPLTVTSAQKNPTAFYLCASSIQGGYYEQYFGPGTRLTVT.

This clonotype has just a few counts. DNA of the CDR3: TGCGCCAGCAGCTTTACCGGGGGGCGCGACACTGAAGCTTTCTTT. Translating it yields CASSFTGGRDTEAFF. V and J are TRBV5-1 and TRBJ1-1; D is perhaps TRBD1 (6 bases). Trimming took 2 bases from V and 3 from J, leaving 14 bases between them. This CDR3 region has 15 residues. Germline-derived CDR1 and CDR2 are SGHRS and YFSETQ.

The chain joins TRBV7-9 to TRBJ2-7; D ambiguous. Germline CDR1 and CDR2: SEHNR and FQNEAQ (reference sequence). Trimming stripped 5 bases from V and 0 bases from J, with 14 bases between. This CDR3 spans 15 amino acids. The CDR3 spells CASSPLAQSSYEQYF. Written as DNA, the CDR3 is TGTGCCAGCAGCCCGTTAGCCCAAAGCTCCTACGAGCAGTACTTC.

The chain has TRBV2 and TRBJ2-3; 8 bases are shared with TRBD1. CDR3 length equals 15 residues. The germline V gene encodes CDR1 SNHLY and CDR2 FYNNEI. The V and J ends lost 3 bases and 6 bases, in that order; junction bases with no gene match: 8. The CDR3 nucleotides are TGTGCCAGCAGTGATCGGACAGGGTCCGCGGATACGCAGTATTTT. It specifies CASSDRTGSADTQYF.

In this sample, this clonotype turned up many times. The chain has TRBV20-1 and TRBJ1-1, with D tentatively TRBD1 (5 bases). The CDR3 length is 14 residues. V lost 1 base, J lost 0 bases, and 9 bases lay in between. Germline CDR1 is DFQATT and CDR2 is SNEGSKA (reference sequence). The CDR3 is CSARGGLMNTEAFF. Written as DNA, the CDR3 is TGCAGTGCTAGAGGGGGACTCATGAACACTGAAGCTTTCTTT.

This clonotype was detected a few times. The chain joins TRBV25-1 to TRBJ2-5; no firm D call. CDR1 and CDR2 from the germline V gene are MGHDK and SYGVNS. Trimming took 0 bases from V and 3 from J, leaving 14 bases between them. CDR3 length: 16 residues. The CDR3 region has the DNA TGTGCCAGCAGTGAATATGCGGAGCAGTTGGAAGAGACCCAGTACTTC. Translation: CASSEYAEQLEETQYF.

The chain recombines TRBV20-1 with TRBJ2-1, with 7 bases identical to TRBD2. Germline-derived CDR1 and CDR2 are DFQATT and SNEGSKA (reference sequence). The J segment lost 6 bases and the V segment lost 3 bases, leaving 8 bases of the junction unmatched. The CDR3 runs to 14 residues. The CDR3 coding sequence is TGCAGTGCTAGTACGGGGGGTAGTTTCAATGAGCAGTTCTTC. Amino acid sequence: CSASTGGSFNEQFF.

This clonotype showed up just a few times. The chain employs TRBV2 and TRBJ1-5; D gene unclear. This CDR3 is built from 14 residues. V lost 6 bases and J 2 bases, leaving 11 bases between the germline ends. Germline V gives CDR1 SNHLY, CDR2 FYNNEI. The CDR3 spells CASRYTEGNQPQHF. CDR3 nucleotide sequence: TGTGCCAGCAGGTATACAGAAGGCAATCAGCCCCAGCATTTT.